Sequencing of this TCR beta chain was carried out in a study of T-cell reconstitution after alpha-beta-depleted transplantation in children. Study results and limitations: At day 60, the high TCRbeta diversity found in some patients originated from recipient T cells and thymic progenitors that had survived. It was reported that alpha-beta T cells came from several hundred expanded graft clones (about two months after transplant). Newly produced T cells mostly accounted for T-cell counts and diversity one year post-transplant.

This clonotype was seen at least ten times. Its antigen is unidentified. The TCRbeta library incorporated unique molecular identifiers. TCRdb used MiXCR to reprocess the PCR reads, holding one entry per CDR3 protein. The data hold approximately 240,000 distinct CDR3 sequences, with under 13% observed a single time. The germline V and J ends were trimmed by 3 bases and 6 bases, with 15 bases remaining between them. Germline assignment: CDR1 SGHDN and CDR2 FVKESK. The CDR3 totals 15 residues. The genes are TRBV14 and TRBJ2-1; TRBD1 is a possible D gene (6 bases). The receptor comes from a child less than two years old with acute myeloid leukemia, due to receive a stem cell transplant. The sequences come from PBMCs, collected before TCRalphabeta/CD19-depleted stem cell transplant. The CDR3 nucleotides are TGTGCCAGCAGCCACCTATTTGCGGACAGCAATGAGCAGTTCTTC. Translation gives CASSHLFADSNEQFF.